The clone carrying this T cell receptor (beta chain) appeared a single time. Trimming took off 3 bases at V and 4 bases at J, with 9 bases between the two ends. CDR3 length: 13 amino acids. In the source study's methods: It was from CDR3 differences across clinicopathological groups that a distant-metastasis classifier for papillary thyroid cancer was built. With MiXCR, TCRdb called clones anew from the PCR reads. The V and J calls here are based on TCRdb, not the publication. The sample gives more than 10,000 clones, 25% to 35% of which show up once; approximately 12% is in the top ten. No treatment of any kind had been given to any patient before thyroid surgery. The data were taken from a study of metastatic and nonmetastatic thyroid tumors. At the level of the study: Comparative analysis of repertoires was undertaken across blood and tumor or nodule tissue obtained from malignant and benign thyroid patients.

The sample consisted of tumor tissue. The TCR was taken from a female donor with papillary thyroid cancer or a benign thyroid nodule (not recorded which). Some clones in this sample may be carry-over from other donors' samples. This rearrangement joins TRBV12-3 or TRBV12-4 to TRBJ2-5, with D perhaps given as TRBD1 or TRBD2 (5 bases each). The CDR3 nucleotides read TGTGCCAGCAGTTTTACTAGGGGAGAGACCCAGTACTTC. It encodes CASSFTRGETQYF.